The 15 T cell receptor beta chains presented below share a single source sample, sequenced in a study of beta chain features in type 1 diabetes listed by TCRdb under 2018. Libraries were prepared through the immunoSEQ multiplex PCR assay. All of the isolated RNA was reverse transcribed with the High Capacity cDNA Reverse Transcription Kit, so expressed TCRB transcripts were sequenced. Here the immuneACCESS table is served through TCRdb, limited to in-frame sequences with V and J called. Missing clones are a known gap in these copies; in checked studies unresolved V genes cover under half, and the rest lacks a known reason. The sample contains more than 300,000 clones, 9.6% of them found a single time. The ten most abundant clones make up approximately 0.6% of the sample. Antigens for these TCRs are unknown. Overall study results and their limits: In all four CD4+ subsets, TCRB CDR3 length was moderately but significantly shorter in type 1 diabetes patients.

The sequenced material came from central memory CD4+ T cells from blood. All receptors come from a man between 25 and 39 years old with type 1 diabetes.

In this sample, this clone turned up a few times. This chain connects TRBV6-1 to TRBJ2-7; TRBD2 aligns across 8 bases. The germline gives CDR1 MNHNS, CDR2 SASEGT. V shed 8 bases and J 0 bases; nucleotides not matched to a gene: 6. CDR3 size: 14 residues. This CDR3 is CASELAGGSYEQYF. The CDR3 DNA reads TGTGCCAGCGAGCTGGCGGGAGGCTCCTACGAGCAGTACTTC.

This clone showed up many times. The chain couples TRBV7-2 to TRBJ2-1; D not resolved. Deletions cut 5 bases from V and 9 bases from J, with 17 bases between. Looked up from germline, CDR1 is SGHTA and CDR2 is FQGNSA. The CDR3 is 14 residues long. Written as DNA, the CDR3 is TGTGCCAGCAGCGCTAAGCGCCTTGTAGGTGAGCAGTTCTTC. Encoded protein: CASSAKRLVGEQFF.

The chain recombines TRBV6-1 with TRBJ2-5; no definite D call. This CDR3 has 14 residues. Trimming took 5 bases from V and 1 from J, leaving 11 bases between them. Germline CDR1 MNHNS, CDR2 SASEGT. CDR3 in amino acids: CASSLSGPQETQYF. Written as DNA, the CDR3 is TGTGCCAGCAGTTTGTCAGGTCCCCAAGAGACCCAGTACTTC.

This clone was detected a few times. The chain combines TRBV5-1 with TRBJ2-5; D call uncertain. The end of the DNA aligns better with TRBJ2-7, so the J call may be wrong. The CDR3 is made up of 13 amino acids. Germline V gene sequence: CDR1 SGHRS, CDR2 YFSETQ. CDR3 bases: TGCGCCAGCAGCTTGGACGTCAGCTACGAGCAGTACTTC. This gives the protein CASSLDVSYEQYF.

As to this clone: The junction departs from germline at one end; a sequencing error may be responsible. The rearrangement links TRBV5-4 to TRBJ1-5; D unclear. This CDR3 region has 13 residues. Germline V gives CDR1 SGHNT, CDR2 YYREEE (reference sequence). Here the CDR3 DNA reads TGCGCCAGCAGCCATGACAGCAATCAGCCCCAGCATTTT. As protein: CASSHDSNQPQHF.

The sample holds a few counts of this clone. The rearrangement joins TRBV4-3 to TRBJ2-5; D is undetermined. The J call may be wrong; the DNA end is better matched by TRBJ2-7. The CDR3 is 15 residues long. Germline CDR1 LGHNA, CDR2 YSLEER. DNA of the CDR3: TGCGCCAGCAGTCTCAGGACGGATCCCGTCTACGAGCAGTACTTC. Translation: CASSLRTDPVYEQYF.

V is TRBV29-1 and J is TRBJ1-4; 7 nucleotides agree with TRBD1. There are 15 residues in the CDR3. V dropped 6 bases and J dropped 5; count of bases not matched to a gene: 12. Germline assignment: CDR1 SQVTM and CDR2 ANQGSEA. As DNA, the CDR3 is TGCAGCGTGAGCCAGGGGGGGGCGCCAAATGAAAAACTGTTTTTT. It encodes CSVSQGGAPNEKLFF.

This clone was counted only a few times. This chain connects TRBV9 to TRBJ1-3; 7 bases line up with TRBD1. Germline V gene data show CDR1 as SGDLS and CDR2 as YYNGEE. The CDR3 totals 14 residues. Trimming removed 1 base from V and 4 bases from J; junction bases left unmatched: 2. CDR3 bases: TGTGCCAGCAGCGTAACGGGACAGGGAAACACCATATATTTT. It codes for CASSVTGQGNTIYF.

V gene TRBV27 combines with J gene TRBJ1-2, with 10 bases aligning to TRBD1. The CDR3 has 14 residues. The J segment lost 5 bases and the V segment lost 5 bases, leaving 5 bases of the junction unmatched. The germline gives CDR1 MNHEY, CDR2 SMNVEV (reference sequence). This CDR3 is CASSKDRGIYGYTF. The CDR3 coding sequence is TGTGCCAGCAGTAAGGACAGGGGGATATATGGCTACACCTTC.

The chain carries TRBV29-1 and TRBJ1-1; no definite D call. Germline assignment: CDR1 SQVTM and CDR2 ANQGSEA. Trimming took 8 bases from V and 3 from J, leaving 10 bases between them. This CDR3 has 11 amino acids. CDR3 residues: CSLSVHTEAFF. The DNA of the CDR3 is TGCAGCCTAAGTGTGCACACTGAAGCTTTCTTT.

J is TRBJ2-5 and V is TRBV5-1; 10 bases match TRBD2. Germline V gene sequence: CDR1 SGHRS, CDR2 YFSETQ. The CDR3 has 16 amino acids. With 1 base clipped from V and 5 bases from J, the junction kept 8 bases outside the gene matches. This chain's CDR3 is CASSLSPSGSLETQYF. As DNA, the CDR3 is TGCGCCAGCAGCTTGTCGCCTAGCGGGAGTTTGGAGACCCAGTACTTC.

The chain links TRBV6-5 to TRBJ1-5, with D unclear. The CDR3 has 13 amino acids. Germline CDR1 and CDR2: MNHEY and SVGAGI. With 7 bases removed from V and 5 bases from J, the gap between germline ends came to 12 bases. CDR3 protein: CASKRSPHQPQHF. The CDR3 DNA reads TGTGCCAGCAAACGCTCACCTCATCAGCCCCAGCATTTT.

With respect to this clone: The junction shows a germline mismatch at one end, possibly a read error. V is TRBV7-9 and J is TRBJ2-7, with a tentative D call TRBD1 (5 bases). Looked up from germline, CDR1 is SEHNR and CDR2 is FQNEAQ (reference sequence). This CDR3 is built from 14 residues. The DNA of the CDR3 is TGCGCCAGCAGCCACTCTCAGGGTTCTGGCGAGCAGTACTTC. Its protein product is CASSHSQGSGEQYF.

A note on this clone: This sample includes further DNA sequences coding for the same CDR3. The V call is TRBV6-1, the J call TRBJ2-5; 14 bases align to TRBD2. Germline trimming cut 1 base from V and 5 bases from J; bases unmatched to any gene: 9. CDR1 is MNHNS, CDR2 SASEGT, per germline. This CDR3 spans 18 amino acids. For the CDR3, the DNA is TGTGCCAGCAGTGAAGTTAAGACTAGCGGGAGGGGTTACGAGACCCAGTACTTC. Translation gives CASSEVKTSGRGYETQYF.

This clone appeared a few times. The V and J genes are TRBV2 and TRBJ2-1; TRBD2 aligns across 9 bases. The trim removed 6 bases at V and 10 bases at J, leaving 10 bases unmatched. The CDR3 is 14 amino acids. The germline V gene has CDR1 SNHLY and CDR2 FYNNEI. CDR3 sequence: CASRPGLAVGEQFF. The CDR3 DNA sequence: TGTGCCAGCAGACCGGGACTAGCAGTAGGGGAGCAGTTCTTC.